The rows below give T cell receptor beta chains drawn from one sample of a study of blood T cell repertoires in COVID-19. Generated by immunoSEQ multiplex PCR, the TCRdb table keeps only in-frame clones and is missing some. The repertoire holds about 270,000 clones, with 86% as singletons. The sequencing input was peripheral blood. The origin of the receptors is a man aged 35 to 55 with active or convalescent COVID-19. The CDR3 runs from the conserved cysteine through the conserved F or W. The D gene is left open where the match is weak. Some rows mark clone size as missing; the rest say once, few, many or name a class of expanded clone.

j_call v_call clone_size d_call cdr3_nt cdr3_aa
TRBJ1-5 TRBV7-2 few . TGTGCCAGCAGCTTACAGGGACTGGGCAATCAGCCCCAGCATTTT CASSLQGLGNQPQHF
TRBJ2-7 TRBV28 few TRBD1 TGTGCCAGCAGTTTTCCGGGGACAGAGGAGCAGTACTTC CASSFPGTEEQYF
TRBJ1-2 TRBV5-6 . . TGTGCCAGCAGCCGGACAGACCTCTTCTATGGCTACACCTTC CASSRTDLFYGYTF
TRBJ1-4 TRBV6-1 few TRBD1 TGTGCCAGCAGTGAGGGGACAGTGGGAGAAAAACTGTTTTTT CASSEGTVGEKLFF
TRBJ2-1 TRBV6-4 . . TGTGCCAGCAGCCCCGGGGAGGACTCCTACAATGAGCAGTTCTTC CASSPGEDSYNEQFF
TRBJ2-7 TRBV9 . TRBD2 TGTGCCAGCAGCTACCGGGCGGGAGGGTACGAGCAGTACTTC CASSYRAGGYEQYF
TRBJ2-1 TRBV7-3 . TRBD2 TGTGCCAGCAGCTTTCAGCTTCTTGCGGGGGGGCCCCGAGTCAGCAATGAGCAGTTCTTC CASSFQLLAGGPRVSNEQFF
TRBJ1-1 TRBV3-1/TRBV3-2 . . TGTGCCAGCAGCCCCCTCAGGGTCAACACTGAAGCTTTCTTT CASSPLRVNTEAFF
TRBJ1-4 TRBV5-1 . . TGCGCCAGCAGCTTGGAAGAGGATGAAAAACTGTTTTTT CASSLEEDEKLFF
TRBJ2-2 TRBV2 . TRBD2 TGTGCCAGCAGTGAAGGACTAGCCGGTACCGGGGAGCTGTTTTTT CASSEGLAGTGELFF
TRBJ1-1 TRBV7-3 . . TGTGCCAGCAGCGTCCAGGGGAACACTGAAGCTTTCTTT CASSVQGNTEAFF
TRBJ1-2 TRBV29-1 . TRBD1 TGCAGCGTTACGGACAGGGGGCGGGATGGCTACACCTTC CSVTDRGRDGYTF
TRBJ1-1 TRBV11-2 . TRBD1 TGTGCCAGCAGCTTGACAGGGGTGACTGAAGCTTTCTTT CASSLTGVTEAFF
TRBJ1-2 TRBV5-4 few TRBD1 TGTGCCAGCAGCCGCCTCGCGACAGGGGGGTCATATGGCTACACCTTC CASSRLATGGSYGYTF
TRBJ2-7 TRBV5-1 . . TGCGCCAGCAGCTCAACAGGGAACGGCTACGAGCAGTACTTC CASSSTGNGYEQYF
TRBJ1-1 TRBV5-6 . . TGTGCCAGCAGCCGGACGACAGGGAACACTGAAGCTTTCTTT CASSRTTGNTEAFF
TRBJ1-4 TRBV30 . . TGTGCCTGGAGTGTTTGGGGGGCTAATGAAAAACTGTTTTTT CAWSVWGANEKLFF